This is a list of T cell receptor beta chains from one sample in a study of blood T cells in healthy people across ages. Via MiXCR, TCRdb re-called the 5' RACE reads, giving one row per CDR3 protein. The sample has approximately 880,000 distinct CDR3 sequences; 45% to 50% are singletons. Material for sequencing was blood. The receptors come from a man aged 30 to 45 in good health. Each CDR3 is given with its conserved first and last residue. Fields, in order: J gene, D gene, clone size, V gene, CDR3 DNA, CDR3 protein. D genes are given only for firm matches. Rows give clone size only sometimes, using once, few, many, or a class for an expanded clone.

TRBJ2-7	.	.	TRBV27	TGTGCCAGCAGTTCCCTCCCCGGGTACGAGCAGTACTTC	CASSSLPGYEQYF
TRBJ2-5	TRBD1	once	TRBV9	TGTGCCAGCAGCGCGGGACAGGGGTTGGTAGAGACCCAGTACTTC	CASSAGQGLVETQYF
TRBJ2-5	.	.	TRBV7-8	TGTGCCAGCAGCTTAGCGAGACGGGGAACGGTAGAGACCCAGTACTTC	CASSLARRGTVETQYF
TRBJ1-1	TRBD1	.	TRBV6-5	TGTGCCAGCAGTTACCCCTCGACAGGGAACGCTGAAGCTTTCTTT	CASSYPSTGNAEAFF
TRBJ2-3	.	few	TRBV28	TGTGCCAGCGGACAAGGGGGTATAGATACGCAGTATTTT	CASGQGGIDTQYF
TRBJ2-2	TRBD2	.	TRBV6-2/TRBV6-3	TGTGCCAGCAGTCGGACTAGCGGGGGGCACACCGGGGAGCTGTTTTTT	CASSRTSGGHTGELFF
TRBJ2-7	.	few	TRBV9	TGTGCCAGCAGCGGACTAGAGGGCGAGCAGTACTTC	CASSGLEGEQYF
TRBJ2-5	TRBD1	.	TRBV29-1	TGCAGCGTTGGGGCGGACAGGGGTTTGGAAGAGACCCAGTACTTC	CSVGADRGLEETQYF
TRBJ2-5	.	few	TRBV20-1	TGCAGTGCTGACGGGGTGACCCAGTACTTC	CSADGVTQYF
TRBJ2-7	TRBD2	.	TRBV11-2	TGTGCCAGCGGGCTAGCGGGGGGCTCCTACGAGCAGTACTTC	CASGLAGGSYEQYF
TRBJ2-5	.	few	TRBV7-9	TGTGCCAGCAGCTTAAACGGTATGGAGCAAGAGACCCAGTACTTC	CASSLNGMEQETQYF
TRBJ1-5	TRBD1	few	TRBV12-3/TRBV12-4	TGTGCCAGCAGTTTAAGGGACAGGGGAACAACCCAGCCCCAGCATTTT	CASSLRDRGTTQPQHF
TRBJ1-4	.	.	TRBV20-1	TGCAGTGCTAGATACGGGAGGGCAGGTGAAAAACTGTTTTTT	CSARYGRAGEKLFF
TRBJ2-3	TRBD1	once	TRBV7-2	TGTGCCAGCAGCGCGACAGGGGGCGGTCTGACAGATACGCAGTATTTT	CASSATGGGLTDTQYF
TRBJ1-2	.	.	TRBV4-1	TGCGCCGGCAGCCAGAATATCTTGGCTAACTATGGCTACACCTTC	CAGSQNILANYGYTF
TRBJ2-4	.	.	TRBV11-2	TGTGCCAGCAGCTTCCGGGACACTGCGAACATTCGGTACTTC	CASSFRDTANIRYF